This T cell receptor beta chain was sequenced during a study of blood T cell repertoires in COVID-19 (dated by TCRdb to 2018 to 2020). Regarding the research as a whole: Collaborator samples came from the United States, Italy and Spain and covered acute and convalescent phases of COVID-19. The material from the prospective study consisted of cDNA or gDNA derived from T cells, B-cell-depleted T cells, or PBMCs. Subjects who had been exposed to COVID-19, were actively infected with it, or had recovered from it provided the deeply sampled blood TCRbeta repertoires that made up the dataset. The repertoires were released in a freely available public database meant as a resource for research on the immune response to SARS-CoV-2. Samples were obtained from the ongoing ImmuneRACE study (first 160 participants) and from 1,200 or so subjects provided by 6 global collaborators. The sample metadata nearly always contained a de-identified subject ID, COVID-19 status, age in years and sex. Where available, HLA class I and class II types were taken from metadata supplied by the sample provider and were not determined by assay-based typing. Summary of the overall study and its limitations: The quantity of clinical and demographic metadata differed by source and by participant and was supplied without curation.

The collaborating institutions used their own protocols to collect whole blood in K2EDTA tubes. For TCRbeta analysis, collaborators shipped samples in one of three forms: frozen whole blood, isolated PBMCs, or DNA extracted from either of those sample types. The immunoSEQ Assay, a bias-controlled multiplex PCR, was used to amplify TCRbeta CDR3 regions from genomic DNA. The original pipeline was this. Nucleated cell counts per sample were estimated from amplification of reference gene primers within the assay. To quantify the absolute abundance of each unique TCRbeta CDR3 rearrangement, sequence reads were collapsed and filtered. For each sample, productive Simpson clonality was calculated as the square root of Simpson's diversity index across productive rearrangements. TCRdb took this table from immuneACCESS and kept in-frame rearrangements with V and J called. Such tables lack part of the clones; where checked against another copy, unresolved V genes explain under half of the gap, and the rest is unexplained. That table is the source of V, J and clone size, and D and trimming were worked out from the DNA. Here the sample has about 89,000 clones; roughly 79% occur a single time. Roughly a tenth of the sample belongs to the ten largest clones.

Concerning this clone itself: Its antigen is currently not known. Base quality data are lacking; no much larger clone is found one base away.

From cysteine to phenylalanine, the CDR3 is 11 amino acids long. Only the CDR3 DNA stays, 33 bases, in frame from base 1. Per the germline V gene (reference sequence), GTSNPN is the CDR1 and SVGIG is the CDR2. V and J are truncated by 2 bases and 9 bases respectively, leaving an intervening sequence of 10 bases. The chain is encoded by TRBV30 joined to TRBJ1-2; no D gene can be assigned with confidence. Sequences were obtained from peripheral blood. This clonotype was obtained from a man aged 70 or older with acute or convalescent COVID-19. The CDR3 region: CAWSSGGRYTF. In nucleotide form, the sequence is TGTGCCTGGAGTAGCGGCGGTCGCTACACCTTC.